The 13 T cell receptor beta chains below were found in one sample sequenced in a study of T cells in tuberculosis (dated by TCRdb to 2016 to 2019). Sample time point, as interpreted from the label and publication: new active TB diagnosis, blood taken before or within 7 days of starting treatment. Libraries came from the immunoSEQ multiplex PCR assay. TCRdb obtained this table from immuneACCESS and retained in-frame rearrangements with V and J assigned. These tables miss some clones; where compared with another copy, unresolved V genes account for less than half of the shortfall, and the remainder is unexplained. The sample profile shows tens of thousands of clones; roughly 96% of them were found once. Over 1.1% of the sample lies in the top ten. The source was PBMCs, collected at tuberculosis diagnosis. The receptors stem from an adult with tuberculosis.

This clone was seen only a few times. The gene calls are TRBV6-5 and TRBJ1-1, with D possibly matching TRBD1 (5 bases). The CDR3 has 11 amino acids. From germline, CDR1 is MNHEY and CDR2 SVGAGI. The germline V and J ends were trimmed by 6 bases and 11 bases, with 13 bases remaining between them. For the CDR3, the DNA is TGTGCCAGCAGCTACGACAGAAGGGCTTTCTTT. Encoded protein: CASSYDRRAFF.

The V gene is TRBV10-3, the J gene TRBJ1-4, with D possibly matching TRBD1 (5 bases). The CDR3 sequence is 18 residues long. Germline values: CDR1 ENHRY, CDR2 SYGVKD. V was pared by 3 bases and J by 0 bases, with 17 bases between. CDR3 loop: CAISDPAGPRPTNEKLFF. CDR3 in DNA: TGTGCCATCAGTGACCCGGCAGGGCCAAGACCAACTAATGAAAAACTGTTTTTT.

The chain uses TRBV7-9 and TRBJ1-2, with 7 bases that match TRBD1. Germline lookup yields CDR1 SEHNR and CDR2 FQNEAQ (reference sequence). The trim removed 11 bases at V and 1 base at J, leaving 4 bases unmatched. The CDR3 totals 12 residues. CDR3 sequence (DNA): TGTGCCGGCGGACAGGATAACTATGGCTACACCTTC. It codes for CAGGQDNYGYTF.

CDR3 DNA sequence: TGTGCCAGCAGCTTAGGACAGGGGACAGATACGCAGTATTTT. Encoded protein: CASSLGQGTDTQYF. The V and J genes are TRBV13 and TRBJ2-3; 7 bases fit TRBD1. CDR3 length equals 14 residues. J was trimmed by 3 bases and V by 0 bases; bases with no gene match: 0. CDR1 is PRHDT and CDR2 is FYEKMQ in the germline V gene (reference sequence). Based on the CDR3 plus reference TRBV13 and TRBJ2-3, the full variable domain is AAGVIQSPRHLIKEKRETATLKCYPIPRHDTVYWYQQGPGQDPQFLISFYEKMQSDKGSIPDRFSAQQFSDYHSELNMSSLELGDSALYFCASSLGQGTDTQYFGPGTRLTVL.

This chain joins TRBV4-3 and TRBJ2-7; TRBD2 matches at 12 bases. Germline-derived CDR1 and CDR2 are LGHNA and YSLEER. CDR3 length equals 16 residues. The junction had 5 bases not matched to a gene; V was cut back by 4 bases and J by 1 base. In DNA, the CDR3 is TGCGCCAGCAGCCGGGGTCTAGCGGGAGGGTCCTACGAGCAGTACTTC. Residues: CASSRGLAGGSYEQYF.

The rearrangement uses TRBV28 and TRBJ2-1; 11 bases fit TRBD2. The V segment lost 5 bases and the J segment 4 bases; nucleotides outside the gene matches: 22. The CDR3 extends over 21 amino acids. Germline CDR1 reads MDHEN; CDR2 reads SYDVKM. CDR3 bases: TGTGCCAGCAGTCCCCGGGACCTAAAACGGACTAGCGGGCTAGGGTACAATGAGCAGTTCTTC. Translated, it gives CASSPRDLKRTSGLGYNEQFF.

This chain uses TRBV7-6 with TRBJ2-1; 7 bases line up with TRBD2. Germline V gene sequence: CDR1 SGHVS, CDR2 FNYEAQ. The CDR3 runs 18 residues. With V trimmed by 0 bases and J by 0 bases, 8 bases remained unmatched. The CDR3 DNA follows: TGTGCCAGCAGCTTAGCCCCAGCGGGAAGCAGCTCCTACAATGAGCAGTTCTTC. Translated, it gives CASSLAPAGSSSYNEQFF.

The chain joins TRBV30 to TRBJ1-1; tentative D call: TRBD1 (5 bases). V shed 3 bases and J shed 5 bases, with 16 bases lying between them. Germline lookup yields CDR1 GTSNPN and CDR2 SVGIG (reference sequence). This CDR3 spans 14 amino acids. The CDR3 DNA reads TGTGCCTGGAGGGGGGGGACGGGCAATACTGAAGCTTTCTTT. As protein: CAWRGGTGNTEAFF.

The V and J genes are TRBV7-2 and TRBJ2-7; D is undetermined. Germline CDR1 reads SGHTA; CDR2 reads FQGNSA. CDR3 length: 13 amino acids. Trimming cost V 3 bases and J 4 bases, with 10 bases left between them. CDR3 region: CASSLREPYEQYF. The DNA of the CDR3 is TGTGCCAGCAGCTTGAGAGAACCTTACGAGCAGTACTTC.

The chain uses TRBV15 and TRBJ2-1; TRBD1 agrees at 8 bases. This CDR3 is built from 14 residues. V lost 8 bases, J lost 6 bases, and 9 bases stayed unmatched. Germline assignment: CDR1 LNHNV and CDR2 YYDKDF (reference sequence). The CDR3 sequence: CATRLGQGRNEQFF. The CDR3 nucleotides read TGTGCCACCCGCCTAGGACAGGGACGCAATGAGCAGTTCTTC.

The CDR3 nucleotides read TGTGCCAGCAGCTTAGTTTATCGGACTAGCGGGATCGGCGATACGCAGTATTTT. It encodes CASSLVYRTSGIGDTQYF. The V and J genes are TRBV13 and TRBJ2-3, with 12 bases fitting TRBD2. The CDR3 runs to 18 residues. Losses at the gene ends were 1 base for V and 6 bases for J; bases not matched to a gene: 11. In germline, CDR1 is PRHDT, CDR2 FYEKMQ (reference sequence).

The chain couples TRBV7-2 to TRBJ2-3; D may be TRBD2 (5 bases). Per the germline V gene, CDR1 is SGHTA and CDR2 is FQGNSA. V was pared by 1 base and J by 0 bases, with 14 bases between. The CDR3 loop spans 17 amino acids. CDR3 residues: CASSLGAGGVSTDTQYF. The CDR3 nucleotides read TGTGCCAGCAGCTTAGGGGCAGGAGGCGTGAGCACAGATACGCAGTATTTT.

DNA for the CDR3: TGCGCCAGCAGCCCGGGGACTAGCGGGAACTTCCCCTACGAGCAGTACTTC. This encodes CASSPGTSGNFPYEQYF. The rearrangement links TRBV5-1 to TRBJ2-7, with TRBD2 matching 13 bases. The germline gives CDR1 SGHRS, CDR2 YFSETQ. J lost 2 bases, V lost 4 bases, and 9 bases had no gene match. This CDR3 has 17 amino acids.